One and the same sample provided the 8 T cell receptor beta chains below, sequenced in a study of shared clonotypes between healthy human individuals. Sequencing used immunoSEQ multiplex PCR; TCRdb keeps in-frame clones, though not all of them. The sample includes about 700,000 clones, about 90% seen only once; the top ten take 24%. Naive CD8 cells comprised CD45RO-negative, CCR7-positively selected cells, excluding terminally differentiated effector memory CD45RA+ cells. The sample taken for sequencing was naive CD8+ T cells sorted from blood. These receptors were obtained from a man aged 25 to 40 in good health.

This sequence joins TRBV27 and TRBJ2-3; 9 nucleotides line up with TRBD1. The CDR3 runs to 14 residues. Germline CDR1 MNHEY, CDR2 SMNVEV (reference sequence). V trimming: 4 bases; J trimming: 9 bases; junction bases outside the gene matches: 8. This CDR3 reads CASSWGQGILTQYF. The DNA for the CDR3 is TGTGCCAGCAGTTGGGGACAGGGTATTTTAACGCAGTATTTT.

The V and J genes are TRBV5-6 and TRBJ2-1; 7 bases map to TRBD2. The CDR3 totals 15 residues. V shed 0 bases and J 6 bases; nucleotides not matched to a gene: 6. Germline V lookup: CDR1 SGHDT, CDR2 YYEEEE. CDR3 sequence: CASSLVPAGLNEQFF. Written as DNA, the CDR3 is TGTGCCAGCAGCTTGGTTCCAGCGGGACTCAATGAGCAGTTCTTC.

The chain links TRBV28 to TRBJ2-3, with 7 bases aligning to TRBD2. The V and J ends lost 5 bases and 6 bases, in that order; junction bases with no gene match: 17. This CDR3 is 17 amino acids long. Looked up from germline, CDR1 is MDHEN and CDR2 is SYDVKM. The CDR3 is CASSLSPLREPPDTQYF. The CDR3 DNA sequence: TGTGCCAGCAGTCTCTCCCCCTTGCGGGAGCCTCCGGATACGCAGTATTTT.

The rearrangement uses TRBV6-1 and TRBJ2-3; D not resolved. The CDR3 is made up of 15 amino acids. V lost 5 bases and J lost 0, with 12 bases in between. Germline V gives CDR1 MNHNS, CDR2 SASEGT. The CDR3 DNA follows: TGTGCCAGCAGTCGGGTTAGAACTAGCACAGATACGCAGTATTTT. Amino acid sequence: CASSRVRTSTDTQYF.

This sequence joins TRBV10-2 and TRBJ2-3; 9 positions agree with TRBD2. This CDR3 is 16 amino acids long. The germline V gene encodes CDR1 WSHSY and CDR2 SAAADI. Trimming cost V 0 bases and J 2 bases; bases outside gene matches: 3. The chain's CDR3 is CASSESSSGVTDTQYF. CDR3 DNA sequence: TGCGCCAGCAGTGAGTCCTCTAGCGGGGTCACAGATACGCAGTATTTT.

The rearrangement uses TRBV11-2 and TRBJ2-3; D gene uncertain. Germline assignment: CDR1 SGHAT and CDR2 FQNNGV. V lost 2 bases and J lost 6, with 15 bases in between. The CDR3 totals 15 residues. This CDR3 reads CASSLSGSRPDTQYF. The DNA for the CDR3 is TGTGCCAGCAGCTTAAGTGGGTCAAGGCCTGATACGCAGTATTTT.

This chain uses TRBV27 with TRBJ1-1; 8 bases map to TRBD1. The V gene's germline CDR1 is MNHEY and CDR2 SMNVEV (reference sequence). V lost 6 bases to trimming and J lost 3 bases; unmatched junction nucleotides: 12. The CDR3 is 16 amino acids. CDR3 residues: CASSRTMDRADTEAFF. The DNA of the CDR3 is TGTGCCAGCAGCCGCACCATGGACAGGGCGGACACTGAAGCTTTCTTT.

The CDR3 protein is CASSPLKQGTYEQYF. The CDR3 DNA reads TGTGCCAGTAGTCCCCTTAAACAGGGGACCTACGAGCAGTACTTC. V gene TRBV19 combines with J gene TRBJ2-7, with 7 bases identical to TRBD1. The CDR3 totals 15 residues. With V trimmed by 5 bases and J by 2 bases, 9 bases remained unmatched. CDR1 is LNHDA, CDR2 SQIVND, per germline (reference sequence). Filled out from reference TRBV19 and TRBJ2-7, the complete variable domain reads DGGITQSPKYLFRKEGQNVTLSCEQNLNHDAMYWYRQDPGQGLRLIYYSQIVNDFQKGDIAEGYSVSREKKESFPLTVTSAQKNPTAFYLCASSPLKQGTYEQYFGPGTRLTVT.